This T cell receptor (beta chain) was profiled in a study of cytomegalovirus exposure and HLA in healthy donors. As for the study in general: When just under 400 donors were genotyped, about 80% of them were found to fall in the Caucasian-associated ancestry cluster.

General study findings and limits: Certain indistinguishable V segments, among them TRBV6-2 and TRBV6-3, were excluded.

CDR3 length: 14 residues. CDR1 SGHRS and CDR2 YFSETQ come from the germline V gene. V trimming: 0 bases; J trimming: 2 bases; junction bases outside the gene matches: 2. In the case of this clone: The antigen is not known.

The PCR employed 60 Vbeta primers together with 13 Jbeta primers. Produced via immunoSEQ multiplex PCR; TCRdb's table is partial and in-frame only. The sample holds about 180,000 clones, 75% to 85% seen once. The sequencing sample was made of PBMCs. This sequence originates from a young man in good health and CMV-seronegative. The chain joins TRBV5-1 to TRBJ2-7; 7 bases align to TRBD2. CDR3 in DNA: TGCGCCAGCAGCTTGGGCGGGGGTACCTACGAGCAGTACTTC. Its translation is CASSLGGGTYEQYF.